The sequence of this TCR beta chain was determined in a study of shared clonotypes between healthy human individuals. Study results and limitations: Tissue TCR repertoires likely differ from these blood-only repertoires.

The CDR3 runs 15 residues. Germline V gives CDR1 MDHEN, CDR2 SYDVKM. Trimming took 5 bases from V and 2 from J, leaving 13 bases between them. The study drew all its donors from Caucasian adults living in Nashville, Tennessee. The assay used deep level. Profiled with immunoSEQ multiplex PCR; TCRdb holds only in-frame clones, not every one. This sample has over a million clones, with about 98% found just once. Concerning this clone itself: No antigen is known for it.

The clonotype comes from a man younger than 40 in good health. The sequenced material came from naive CD4+ T cells sorted from blood. Noted subset: CD45RA+ positively selected. The rearrangement links TRBV28 to TRBJ1-5; D is perhaps TRBD1 (5 bases). The DNA for the CDR3 is TGTGCCAGCAGTCTCGGGACGATGGGCAATCAGCCCCAGCATTTT. This encodes CASSLGTMGNQPQHF.